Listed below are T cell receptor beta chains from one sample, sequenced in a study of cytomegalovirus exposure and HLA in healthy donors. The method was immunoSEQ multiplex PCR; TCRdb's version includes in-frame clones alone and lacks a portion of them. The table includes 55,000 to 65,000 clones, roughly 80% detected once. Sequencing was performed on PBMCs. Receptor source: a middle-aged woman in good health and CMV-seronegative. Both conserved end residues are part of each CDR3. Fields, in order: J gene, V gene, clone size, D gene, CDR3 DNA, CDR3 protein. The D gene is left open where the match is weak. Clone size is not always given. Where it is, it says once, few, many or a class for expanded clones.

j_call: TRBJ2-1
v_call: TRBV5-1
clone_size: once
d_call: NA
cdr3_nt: TGCGCCAGCAGCTTGGCCATTCAGGGCCACAATGAGCAGTTCTTC
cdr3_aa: CASSLAIQGHNEQFF

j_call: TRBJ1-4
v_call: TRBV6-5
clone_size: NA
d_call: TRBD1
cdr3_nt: TGTGCCAGCAGTTACGGGACAGGGGGCGGTAAACTGTTTTTT
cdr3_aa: CASSYGTGGGKLFF

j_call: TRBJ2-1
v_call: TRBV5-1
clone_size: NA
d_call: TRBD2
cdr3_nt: TGCGCCAGCAGCTTGTTTGCGGGAGAGGGCAATGAGCAGTTCTTC
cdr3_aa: CASSLFAGEGNEQFF

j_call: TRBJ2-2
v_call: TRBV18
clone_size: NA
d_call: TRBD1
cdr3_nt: TGTGCCAGCTCACCGCCGACAGGGGGGAACACCGGGGAGCTGTTTTTT
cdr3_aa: CASSPPTGGNTGELFF

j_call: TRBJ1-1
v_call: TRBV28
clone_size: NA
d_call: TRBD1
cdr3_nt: TGTGCCAGCAGTTTTGCCGACAGGGGGGGGAACACTGAAGCTTTCTTT
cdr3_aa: CASSFADRGGNTEAFF

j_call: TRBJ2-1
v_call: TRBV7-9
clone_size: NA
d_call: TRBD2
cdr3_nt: TGTGCCAGCAGCTTCGGGACTAGCGGGAAACGATACAATGAGCAGTTCTTC
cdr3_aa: CASSFGTSGKRYNEQFF

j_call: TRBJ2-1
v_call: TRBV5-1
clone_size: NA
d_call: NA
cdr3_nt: TGCGCCAGCAGCACTATTGGTGGGAGTGATGAGCAGTTCTTC
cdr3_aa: CASSTIGGSDEQFF

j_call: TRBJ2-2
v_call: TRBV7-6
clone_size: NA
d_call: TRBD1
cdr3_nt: TGTGCCAGCAGCCTGGACAGGGGGCGACCCAACACCGGGGAGCTGTTTTTT
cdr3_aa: CASSLDRGRPNTGELFF

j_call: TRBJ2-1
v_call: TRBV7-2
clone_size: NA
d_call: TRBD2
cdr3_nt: TGTGCCAGCAGCTTAGGAGGAGGCGGGAGTTTCCACAATGAGCAGTTCTTC
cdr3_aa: CASSLGGGGSFHNEQFF

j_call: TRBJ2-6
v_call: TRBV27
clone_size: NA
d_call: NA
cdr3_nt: TGTGCCAGCAGGCGACAGGCAACCTCTGGGGCCAACGTCCTGACTTTC
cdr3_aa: CASRRQATSGANVLTF

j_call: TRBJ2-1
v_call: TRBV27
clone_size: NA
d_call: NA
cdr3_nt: TGTGCCAGCAGTTTATTCGGAGGGCCTTCGTTCTTC
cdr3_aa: CASSLFGGPSFF

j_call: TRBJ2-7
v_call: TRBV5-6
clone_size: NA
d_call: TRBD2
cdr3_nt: TGTGCCAGCAGCCTGGGACTAGCGGAAACTTTC
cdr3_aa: CASSLGLAETF

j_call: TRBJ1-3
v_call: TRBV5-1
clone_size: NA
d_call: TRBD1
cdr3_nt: TGCGCCAGCAGCTCGGGACAGTCCTCTGGAAACACCATATATTTT
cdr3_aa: CASSSGQSSGNTIYF

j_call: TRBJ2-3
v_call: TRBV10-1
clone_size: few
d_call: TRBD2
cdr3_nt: TGCGCCAGCAGTGATCACGGGAGGGCCACAGATACGCAGTATTTT
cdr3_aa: CASSDHGRATDTQYF

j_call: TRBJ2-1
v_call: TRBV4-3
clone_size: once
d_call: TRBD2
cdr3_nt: TGCGCCAGCAGCCAAGGACTAGCGGGAGAGTACAATGAGCAGTTCTTC
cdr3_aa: CASSQGLAGEYNEQFF

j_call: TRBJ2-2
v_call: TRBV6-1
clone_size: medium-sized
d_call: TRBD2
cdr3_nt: TGTGCCAGCATCAGTGTTGCGGGAGGGGGCGGGGAGCTGTTTTTT
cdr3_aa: CASISVAGGGGELFF

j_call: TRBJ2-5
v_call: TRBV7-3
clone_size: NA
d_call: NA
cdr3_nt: TGTGCCAGCAGCATCACAGCGGGTTCACAAGAGACCCAGTACTTC
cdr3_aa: CASSITAGSQETQYF

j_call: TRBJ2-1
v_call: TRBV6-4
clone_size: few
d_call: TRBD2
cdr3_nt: TGTGCCAGCAGTGAATCCAGCGGGAGTAGTAATGAGCAGTTCTTC
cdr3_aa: CASSESSGSSNEQFF

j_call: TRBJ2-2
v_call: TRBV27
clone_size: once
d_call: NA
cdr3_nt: TGTGCCAGCAGTTTGGGAGAGTTCCCCTCAACCTCGGGAGATCGAACCGGGGAGCTGTTTTTT
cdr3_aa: CASSLGEFPSTSGDRTGELFF

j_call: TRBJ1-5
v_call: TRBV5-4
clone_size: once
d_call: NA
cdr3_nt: TGTGCCAGCAGCTTCTGGACAGCGGATAGCAATCAGCCCCAGCATTTT
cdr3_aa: CASSFWTADSNQPQHF

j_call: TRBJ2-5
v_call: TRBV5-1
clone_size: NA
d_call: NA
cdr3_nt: TGCGCCAGCACGGCGGGCCGGGCGGGGGAGACCCAGTACTTC
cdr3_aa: CASTAGRAGETQYF

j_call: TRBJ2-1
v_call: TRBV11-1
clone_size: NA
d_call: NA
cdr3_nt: TGTGCCAGCAGTGACTTGGGCAGGGCCTCCTACAATGAGCAGTTCTTC
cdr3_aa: CASSDLGRASYNEQFF

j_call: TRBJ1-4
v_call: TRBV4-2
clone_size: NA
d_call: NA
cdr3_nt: TGTGCCAGCAGCCAAGGGGAGGGGTTTAATGAAAAACTGTTTTTT
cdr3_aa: CASSQGEGFNEKLFF

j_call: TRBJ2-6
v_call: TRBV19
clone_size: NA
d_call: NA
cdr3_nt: TGTGCCAGTAGTCCCACGGCTGGGGCCAACGTCCTGACTTTC
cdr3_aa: CASSPTAGANVLTF

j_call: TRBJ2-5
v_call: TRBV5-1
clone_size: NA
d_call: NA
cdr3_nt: TGCGCCAGCAGCCCAGACAACCAAGAGACCCAGTACTTC
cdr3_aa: CASSPDNQETQYF

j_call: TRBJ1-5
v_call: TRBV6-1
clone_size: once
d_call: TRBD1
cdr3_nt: TGTGCCAGCAGCGCCGGGACAGATAGCAATCAGCCCCAGCATTTT
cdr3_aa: CASSAGTDSNQPQHF

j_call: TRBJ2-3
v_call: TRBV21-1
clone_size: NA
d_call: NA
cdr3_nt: TGTGCCAGCAGCAAATCCCGCGGGCCCACAGATACGCAGTATTTT
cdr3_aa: CASSKSRGPTDTQYF

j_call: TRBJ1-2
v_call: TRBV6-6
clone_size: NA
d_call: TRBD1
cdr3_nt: TGTGCCAGCAGATCCACGTCCGGGACAGGGCTCTATGGCTACACCTTC
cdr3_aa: CASRSTSGTGLYGYTF

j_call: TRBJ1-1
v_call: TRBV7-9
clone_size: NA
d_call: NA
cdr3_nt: TGTGCCAGCAGCCCAAGTCTGGCTGCTTTCTTT
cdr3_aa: CASSPSLAAFF

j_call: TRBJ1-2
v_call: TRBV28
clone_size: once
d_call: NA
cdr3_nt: TGTGCCAGCAGTTCCTGGGGGGGGGAGAGCTACACCTTC
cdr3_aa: CASSSWGGESYTF

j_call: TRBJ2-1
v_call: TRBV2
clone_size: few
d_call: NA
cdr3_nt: TGTGCCAGCAGTGACTCGGGGGGCGTCTACAATGAGCAGTTCTTC
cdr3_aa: CASSDSGGVYNEQFF

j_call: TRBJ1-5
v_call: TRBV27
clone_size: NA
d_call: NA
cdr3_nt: TGTGCCAGCAGTTTGATTCAGGGAAATCAGCCCCAGCATTTT
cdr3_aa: CASSLIQGNQPQHF

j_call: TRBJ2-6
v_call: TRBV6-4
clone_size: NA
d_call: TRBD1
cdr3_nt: TGTGCCAGCAGTGACTCCACAGGGGACTCTGGGGCCAACGTCCTGACTTTC
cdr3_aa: CASSDSTGDSGANVLTF

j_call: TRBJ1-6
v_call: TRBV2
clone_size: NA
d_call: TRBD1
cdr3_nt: TGTGCCAGCAGTGTCTCGACAGGGCGAAATTCACCCCTCCACTTT
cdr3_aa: CASSVSTGRNSPLHF

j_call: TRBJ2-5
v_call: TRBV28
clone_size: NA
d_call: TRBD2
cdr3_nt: TGTGCCTTGAGCGGGGGCTCGAAGACCCAGTACTTC
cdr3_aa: CALSGGSKTQYF

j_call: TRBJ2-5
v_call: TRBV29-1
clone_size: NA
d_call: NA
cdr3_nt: TGCAGCGTTGAAGACAACCAAGAGACCCAGTACTTC
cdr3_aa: CSVEDNQETQYF

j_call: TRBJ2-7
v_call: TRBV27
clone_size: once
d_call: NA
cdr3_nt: TGTGCCATCGTCCAACAGGCCATCACAGCCTACGAGCAGTACTTC
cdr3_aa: CAIVQQAITAYEQYF

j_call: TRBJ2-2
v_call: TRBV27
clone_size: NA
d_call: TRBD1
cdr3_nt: TGTGCCAGCAGTTGGAACAGGGGCACCGGGGAGCTGTTTTTT
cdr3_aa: CASSWNRGTGELFF

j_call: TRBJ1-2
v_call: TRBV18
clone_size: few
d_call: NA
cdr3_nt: TGTGCCAGCTCACCACTCGAGGGATCAACAGGCTACACCTTC
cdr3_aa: CASSPLEGSTGYTF

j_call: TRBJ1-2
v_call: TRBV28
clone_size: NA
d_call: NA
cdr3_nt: TGTGCCAGCAGCCCTCCATTCGGCTATGGCTACACCTTC
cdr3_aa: CASSPPFGYGYTF

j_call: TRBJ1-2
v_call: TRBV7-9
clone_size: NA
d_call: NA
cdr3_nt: TGTGCCAGCAGCGGACACGAAAACTATGGCTACACCTTC
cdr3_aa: CASSGHENYGYTF

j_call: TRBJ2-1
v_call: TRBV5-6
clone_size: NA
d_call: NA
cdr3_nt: TGTGCCAGCAGCTTGTTGGGGGAGGCCTCCTACAATGAGCAGTTCTTC
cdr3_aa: CASSLLGEASYNEQFF

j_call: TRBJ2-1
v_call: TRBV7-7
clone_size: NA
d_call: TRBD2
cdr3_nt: TGTGCTAGCAGCTTGCGGACTAGCGGGGAGCAGTTCTTC
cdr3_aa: CASSLRTSGEQFF

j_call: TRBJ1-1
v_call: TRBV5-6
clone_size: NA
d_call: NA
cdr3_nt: TGTGCCAGCAGCTTGAACTGGAACACTGAAGCTTTCTTT
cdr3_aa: CASSLNWNTEAFF

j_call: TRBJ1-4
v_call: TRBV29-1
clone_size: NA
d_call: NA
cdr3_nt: TGCAGCGTTGGGACAGAGGCTGCAACTAATGAAAAACTGTTTTTT
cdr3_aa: CSVGTEAATNEKLFF

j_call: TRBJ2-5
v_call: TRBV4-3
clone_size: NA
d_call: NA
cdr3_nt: TGCGCCAGCAGCCAAGACTCGGGACAAGAGACCCAGTACTTC
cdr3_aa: CASSQDSGQETQYF

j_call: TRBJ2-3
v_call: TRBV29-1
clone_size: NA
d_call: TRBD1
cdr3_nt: TGCAGCGTTGAATGGACGAACACAGGGGGAGCAGATACGCAGTATTTT
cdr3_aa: CSVEWTNTGGADTQYF

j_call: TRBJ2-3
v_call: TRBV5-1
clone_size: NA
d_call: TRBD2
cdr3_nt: TGCGCCAGCAGCTTGGGGGTAGCGGGAGCCCCCACAGATACGCAGTATTTT
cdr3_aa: CASSLGVAGAPTDTQYF

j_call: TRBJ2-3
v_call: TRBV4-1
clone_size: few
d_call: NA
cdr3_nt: TGCGCCAGCAGCCAAGATGAGGGCATACCAGATACGCAGTATTTT
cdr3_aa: CASSQDEGIPDTQYF

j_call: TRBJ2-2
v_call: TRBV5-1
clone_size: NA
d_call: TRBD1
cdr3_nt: TGCGCCAGCAGCCCACTGACAGGGGGAAACACCGGGGAGCTGTTTTTT
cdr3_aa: CASSPLTGGNTGELFF

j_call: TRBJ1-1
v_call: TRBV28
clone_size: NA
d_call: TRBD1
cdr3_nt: TGTGCCAGCAGTTTAAGTGACAGGGGGAAAGCTTTCTTT
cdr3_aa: CASSLSDRGKAFF

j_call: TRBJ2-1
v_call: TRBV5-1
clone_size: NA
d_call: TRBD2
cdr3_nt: TGCGCCAGCAGCTTGCATTCTAGCGGGACATACAATGAGCAGTTCTTC
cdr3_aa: CASSLHSSGTYNEQFF

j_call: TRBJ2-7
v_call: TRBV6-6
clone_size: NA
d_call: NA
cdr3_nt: TGTGCCAGCAGGGTACAGGGCTACGAGCAGTACTTC
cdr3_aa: CASRVQGYEQYF

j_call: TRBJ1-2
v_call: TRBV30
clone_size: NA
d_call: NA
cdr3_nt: TGTGCCTGGAAGGGCCCCACAGGGAGTCTGTCCTATGGCTACACCTTC
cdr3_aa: CAWKGPTGSLSYGYTF

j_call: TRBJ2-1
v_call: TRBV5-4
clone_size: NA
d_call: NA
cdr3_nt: TGTGCCAGCAGCTTGCGGGATCTGCCCTACAATGAGCAGTTCTTC
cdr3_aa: CASSLRDLPYNEQFF